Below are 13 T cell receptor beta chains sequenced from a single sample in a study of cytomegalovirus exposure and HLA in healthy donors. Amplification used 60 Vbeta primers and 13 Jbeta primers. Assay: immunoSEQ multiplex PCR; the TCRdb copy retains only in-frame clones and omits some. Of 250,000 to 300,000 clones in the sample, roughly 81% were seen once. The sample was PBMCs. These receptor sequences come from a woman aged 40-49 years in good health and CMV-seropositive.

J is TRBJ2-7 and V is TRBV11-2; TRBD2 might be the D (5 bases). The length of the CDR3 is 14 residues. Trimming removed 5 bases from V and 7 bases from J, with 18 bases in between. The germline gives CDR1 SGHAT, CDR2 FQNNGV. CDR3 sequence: CASSPSGFVGEQYF. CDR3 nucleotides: TGTGCCAGCAGCCCCTCGGGGTTTGTCGGGGAGCAGTACTTC.

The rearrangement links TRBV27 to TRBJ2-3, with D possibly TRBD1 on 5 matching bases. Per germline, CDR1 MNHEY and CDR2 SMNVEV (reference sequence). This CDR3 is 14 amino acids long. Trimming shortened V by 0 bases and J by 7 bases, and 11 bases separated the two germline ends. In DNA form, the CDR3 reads TGTGCCAGCAGTTTATCTTTGGACACCAATACGCAGTATTTT. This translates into CASSLSLDTNTQYF.

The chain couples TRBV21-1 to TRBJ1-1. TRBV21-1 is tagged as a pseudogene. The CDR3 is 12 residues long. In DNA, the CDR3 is TGTGCCCGCCCCGGTCGGAACACTGAAGCTTTCTTT. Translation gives CARPGRNTEAFF.

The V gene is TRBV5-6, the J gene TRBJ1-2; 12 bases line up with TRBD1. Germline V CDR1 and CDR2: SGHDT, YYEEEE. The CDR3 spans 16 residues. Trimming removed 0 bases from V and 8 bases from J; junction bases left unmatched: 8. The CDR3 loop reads CASSLAPGQGAEGYTF. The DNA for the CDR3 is TGTGCCAGCAGCTTGGCCCCGGGACAGGGGGCAGAGGGCTACACCTTC.

The CDR3 nucleotides read TGTGCCTGGAGACGGAGGGAGGCGGACACCGGGGAGCTGTTTTTT. Its translation: CAWRRREADTGELFF. The V and J genes are TRBV30 and TRBJ2-2; weak D call: TRBD2 (6 bases). Germline CDR1 is GTSNPN and CDR2 is SVGIG (reference sequence). This CDR3 has 15 residues. The V gene lost 3 bases and the J gene lost 3 bases, with 14 bases spanning the gap.

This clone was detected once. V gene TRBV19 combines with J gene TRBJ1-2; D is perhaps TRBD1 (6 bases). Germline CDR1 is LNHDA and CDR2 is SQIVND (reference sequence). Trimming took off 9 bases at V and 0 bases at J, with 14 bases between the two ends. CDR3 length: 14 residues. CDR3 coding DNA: TGTGCCAGCCTACAGGGATGGGCTAACTATGGCTACACCTTC. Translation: CASLQGWANYGYTF.

DNA of the CDR3: TGTGCCAGCTCACCACAAGGGACAGGGGATGGCTACACCTTC. This encodes CASSPQGTGDGYTF. This chain joins TRBV18 and TRBJ1-2, with TRBD1 identical over 10 bases. Per the germline V gene, CDR1 is KGHSH and CDR2 is LQKENI. The CDR3 covers 14 residues. The ends lost 1 base at V and 6 bases at J; junction bases unmatched: 2.

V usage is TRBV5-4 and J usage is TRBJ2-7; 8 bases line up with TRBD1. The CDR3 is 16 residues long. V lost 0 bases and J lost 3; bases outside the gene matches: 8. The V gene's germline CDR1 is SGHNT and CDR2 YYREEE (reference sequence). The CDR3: CASSLGADRAVYEQYF. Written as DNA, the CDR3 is TGTGCCAGCAGCTTGGGAGCGGACAGGGCTGTCTACGAGCAGTACTTC. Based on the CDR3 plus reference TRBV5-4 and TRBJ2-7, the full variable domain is ETGVTQSPTHLIKTRGQQVTLRCSSQSGHNTVSWYQQALGQGPQFIFQYYREEENGRGNFPPRFSGLQFPNYSSELNVNALELDDSALYLCASSLGADRAVYEQYFGPGTRLTVT.

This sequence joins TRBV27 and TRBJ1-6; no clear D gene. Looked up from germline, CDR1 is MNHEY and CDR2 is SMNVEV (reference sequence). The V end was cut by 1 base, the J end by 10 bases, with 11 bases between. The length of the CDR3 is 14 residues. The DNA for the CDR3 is TGTGCCAGCAGTTTATGGTCCAACAGCTCACCCCTCCACTTT. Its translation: CASSLWSNSSPLHF.

CDR3 residues: CASSRQDSVETQYF. The CDR3 DNA reads as TGTGCCAGCTCACGACAGGACAGTGTCGAGACCCAGTACTTC. This rearrangement joins TRBV18 to TRBJ2-5, with a weak D call TRBD1 (6 bases). The V end lost 4 bases, the J end lost 5 bases, and 14 bases lay between the germline ends. CDR1 is KGHSH and CDR2 is LQKENI in the germline V gene. The CDR3 has 14 residues. Together with reference TRBV18 and TRBJ2-5, the CDR3 gives the full variable domain: NAGVMQNPRHLVRRRGQEARLRCSPMKGHSHVYWYRQLPEEGLKFMVYLQKENIIDESGMPKERFSAEFPKEGPSILRIQQVVRGDSAAYFCASSRQDSVETQYFGPGTRLLVL.

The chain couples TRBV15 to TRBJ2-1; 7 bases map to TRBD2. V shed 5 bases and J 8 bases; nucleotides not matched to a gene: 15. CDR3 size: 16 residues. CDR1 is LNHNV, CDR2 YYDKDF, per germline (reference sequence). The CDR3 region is CATSSTREAPDDEQFF. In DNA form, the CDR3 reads TGTGCCACCAGCTCCACTCGGGAGGCCCCCGACGATGAGCAGTTCTTC.

CDR3 residues: CASSRTPTYEQYF. CDR3 nucleotide sequence: TGTGCCAGCTCCCGGACACCCACCTACGAGCAGTACTTC. V gene TRBV27 combines with J gene TRBJ2-7, with D tentatively TRBD1 (5 bases). The germline gives CDR1 MNHEY, CDR2 SMNVEV (reference sequence). V was clipped by 8 bases and J by 2 bases, with 13 bases between them. This CDR3 has 13 residues.

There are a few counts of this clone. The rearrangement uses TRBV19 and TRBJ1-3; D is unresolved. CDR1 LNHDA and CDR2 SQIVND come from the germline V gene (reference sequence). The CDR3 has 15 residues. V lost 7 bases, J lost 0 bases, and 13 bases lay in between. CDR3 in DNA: TGTGCCAGTAACGCGGACTCCAGCTCTGGAAACACCATATATTTT. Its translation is CASNADSSSGNTIYF.